This T cell receptor beta chain appears in the sequencing data of a study of blood T cells in healthy people across ages. There were healthy Caucasian individuals from Russia, aged about 6 to 95, serving as donors. PBMCs, at least 7 million per sample, were isolated. The second PCR ran roughly 6 to 11 cycles with a sample-barcoded 5' primer and J-beta primers. TCRdb independently ran MiXCR on the 5' RACE reads; one entry per CDR3 protein. The data show some 890,000 distinct CDR3 sequences, under 35% seen once. These same data were also listed under a study on T cells of mothers and their children. As reported in that work: Among related mother-child pairs, overlap was slightly higher than in unrelated pairs, though not significantly.

This TCR derives from a woman between 40 and 55 years old in good health. The material sequenced was blood.

The CDR3 nucleotides are TGTGCCAGCAGTCCTACAGTTGGGATGGGGACCCAGTACTTC. This gives the protein CASSPTVGMGTQYF. V usage is TRBV12-3 or TRBV12-4 and J usage is TRBJ2-7, with D uncertain. The end of the DNA fits TRBJ2-5 better, so the J call may be wrong. This CDR3 has 14 amino acids.